Listed below are T cell receptor beta chains from one sample, sequenced in a study of shared clonotypes between healthy human individuals. Generated by immunoSEQ multiplex PCR, the TCRdb table keeps only in-frame clones and is missing some. The table shows 170,000 or so clones, with around 63% occurring only once. Sequenced sample: memory CD4+ T cells sorted from blood. Receptors originate from a man between 25 and 39 years old in good health. Each CDR3 is given with its conserved first and last residue. The D gene is left open where the match is weak. A row's size may be missing; if present it is once, few, many or a size class.

>NA|TRBJ2-5|TRBV7-2|13|NA
TGTGCCAGCAGCTTCGGTAACCAAGAGACCCAGTACTTC
CASSFGNQETQYF
>NA|TRBJ1-5|TRBV6-1|13|few
TGTGCCAGCAGTGACAGGGGCAATCAGCCCCAGCATTTT
CASSDRGNQPQHF
>TRBD2|TRBJ2-7|TRBV5-1|18|few
TGCGCCAGCAGCTTGGAAACTAGCGGCGCCCGCAGCTCCTACGAGCAGTACTTC
CASSLETSGARSSYEQYF
>TRBD1|TRBJ2-5|TRBV30|13|NA
TGTGCCGCCTCCGGGACAGGGAGGGAGACCCAGTACTTC
CAASGTGRETQYF
>TRBD2|TRBJ2-7|TRBV5-5|13|few
TGTGCCACCAGGACTAGCGGGAGTAACGAGCAGTACTTC
CATRTSGSNEQYF
>NA|TRBJ2-1|TRBV4-1|11|NA
TGCGCCAGCAGCCAAGAGTATGAGCAGTTCTTC
CASSQEYEQFF
>NA|TRBJ2-1|TRBV18|16|NA
TGTGCCAGCTCACGCGAACAGCGGAGTTCCTACAATGAGCAGTTCTTC
CASSREQRSSYNEQFF
>NA|TRBJ1-2|TRBV11-3|17|NA
TGTGCCAGCAGAAACGGGAGGGCAGGGGTAAATAACTATGGCTACACCTTC
CASRNGRAGVNNYGYTF
>TRBD2|TRBJ2-7|TRBV7-2|16|NA
TGTGCCAGCAGCTTAGGCTTGCGGGAGGGGCTCTACGAGCAGTACTTC
CASSLGLREGLYEQYF
>NA|TRBJ1-2|TRBV28|14|NA
TGTGCCAGCAGTTTGGGGTCAGGCCTATCCGGCTACACCTTC
CASSLGSGLSGYTF
>TRBD1|TRBJ1-2|TRBV5-1|16|NA
TGCGCCAGCAGCTTGGCCCCTGGACAGGCCGCGCCCGGCTACACCTTC
CASSLAPGQAAPGYTF
>TRBD2|TRBJ2-3|TRBV6-5|15|few
TGTGCCAGTTCGGGTGCGGGGGGGGGCCGGGCAGCGCAGTATTTT
CASSGAGGGRAAQYF
>NA|TRBJ1-5|TRBV29-1|13|NA
TGCAGCGTTGAGGGGACTGCCAACGAGCCCCAGCATTTT
CSVEGTANEPQHF
>TRBD2|TRBJ2-1|TRBV7-9|16|few
TGTGCCAGCAGCTTAGGGTTAGCGGGAGGGTACAATGAGCAGTTCTTC
CASSLGLAGGYNEQFF
>TRBD2|TRBJ2-5|TRBV18|14|NA
TGTGCCAGCTCACCACCGGGAGGGGAAGAGACCCAGTACTTC
CASSPPGGEETQYF
>NA|TRBJ2-7|TRBV5-4|14|NA
TGTGCCAGCAGCATCCTAGTGTACCCCTACGAGCAGTACTTC
CASSILVYPYEQYF
>NA|TRBJ1-2|TRBV7-2|16|many
TGTGCCAGCAGCCGTACGGCCGACGGGACTAACTATGGCTACACCTTC
CASSRTADGTNYGYTF
>NA|TRBJ2-2|TRBV10-3|17|NA
TGTGCCATCAGTGAGAACCTTGCCCCCAAACCCAACGGGGAGCTGTTTTTT
CAISENLAPKPNGELFF
>NA|TRBJ2-3|TRBV18|17|NA
TGTGCCAGCTCACCACCGGACGGGACAAGGAGCACAGATACGCAGTATTTT
CASSPPDGTRSTDTQYF
>NA|TRBJ1-2|TRBV2|11|many
TGTGCCAGCAGTATCGCAGGGGGCTACACCTTC
CASSIAGGYTF
>NA|TRBJ2-3|TRBV7-2|14|NA
TGTGCCAGCAGCTTAAACGGAGCCACAGATACGCAGTATTTT
CASSLNGATDTQYF
>NA|TRBJ2-3|TRBV2|15|few
TGTGCCAGCAGTGAACAAGGTTTCCCCACAGATACGCAGTATTTT
CASSEQGFPTDTQYF
>TRBD2|TRBJ2-1|TRBV9|17|NA
TGTGCCAGCAGCGTAACCGGACTAGCGGGAGTACGGAATGAGCAGTTCTTC
CASSVTGLAGVRNEQFF
>TRBD1|TRBJ2-7|TRBV29-1|11|few
TGCAGCGTGGACAGGGGCCACGAGCAGTACTTC
CSVDRGHEQYF
>NA|TRBJ2-5|TRBV9|16|NA
TGTGCCAGCAGCGTAGGGATGGGGAGAGGGGAAGAGACCCAGTACTTC
CASSVGMGRGEETQYF
>NA|TRBJ2-3|TRBV18|17|NA
TGTGCCAGCTCACCACCGGTCTCGGGAGTAGCCCCAGATACGCAGTATTTT
CASSPPVSGVAPDTQYF
>NA|TRBJ1-2|TRBV5-1|15|NA
TGCGCCAGCAGCTTGTCCTCGGGCACTAACTATGGCTACACCTTC
CASSLSSGTNYGYTF
>TRBD2|TRBJ2-7|TRBV19|13|NA
TGTGCCAGTAGGCTAGCGGGAGGTGGCGAGCAGTACTTC
CASRLAGGGEQYF
>TRBD2|TRBJ2-4|TRBV5-1|17|NA
TGCGCCAGCAGCCCAAGCGGACTAGCGGGAGCCCAAAACATTCAGTACTTC
CASSPSGLAGAQNIQYF
>NA|TRBJ2-3|TRBV29-1|17|NA
TGCAGCGTTGAACGGGGAAGGGGTTCAACTAGCACAGATACGCAGTATTTT
CSVERGRGSTSTDTQYF
>NA|TRBJ1-2|TRBV7-2|15|NA
TGTGCCAGCAGCTTAGGGTCAGGAGCTTACTATGGCTACACCTTC
CASSLGSGAYYGYTF
>NA|TRBJ1-1|TRBV7-9|17|many
TGTGCCAGCAGCTTATCGGCCCGGGGGCGCAGAAACACTGAAGCTTTCTTT
CASSLSARGRRNTEAFF
>NA|TRBJ1-2|TRBV21-1|13|NA
TGTGCCAGCAGCAAAATGTTTCAGGGGGGCTACACCTTC
CASSKMFQGGYTF
>NA|TRBJ2-7|TRBV7-2|11|NA
TGTGCCAGCAGCCTTCCCCACGAGCAGTACTTC
CASSLPHEQYF
>TRBD1|TRBJ2-1|TRBV9|15|NA
TGTGCCAGCAGCGTAGGTGGGACAGGGGGAAATGAGCAGTTCTTC
CASSVGGTGGNEQFF
>NA|TRBJ2-1|TRBV10-1|16|NA
TGCGCCAGCAGTGAGTACGGTCGTTCGGCCTACAATGAGCAGTTCTTC
CASSEYGRSAYNEQFF
>TRBD1|TRBJ1-1|TRBV18|17|NA
TGTGCCAGCTCGCCACCGGGACAGGGGGGGAAGAACACTGAAGCTTTCTTT
CASSPPGQGGKNTEAFF
>TRBD1|TRBJ1-2|TRBV6-5|14|few
TGTGCCAGCAGTTACTTACAGGGACAGGGTGGCTACACCTTC
CASSYLQGQGGYTF